The entry that follows covers one TCR beta chain sequence. Its target is unknown. V lost 3 bases to trimming and J lost 11 bases, with 10 bases between them. The germline V gene has CDR1 GTSNPN and CDR2 SVGIG (reference sequence). This CDR3 region has 10 residues. Repertoires were generated with immunoSEQ multiplex PCR, while TCRdb's copy carries only in-frame clones and drops some. The sample consists of fewer than 150,000 clones, around 89% of them appearing once. This specimen comes from a study of T cell responses to AZD1222 COVID-19 vaccine. Notes on the study in general: Vaccine-associated CD4 TCRs ranged over spike, dominating at 160-218 and 743-854.

This clonotype was obtained from an adult who received the AZD1222 COVID-19 vaccine. The chain is built from TRBV30 and TRBJ1-1; D not resolved. Sequencing was performed on peripheral blood, taken 28 days after the second AZD1222 dose. CDR3 nucleotides: TGTGCCTGGAGAGAGACCCGGGCTTTCTTT. It is translated as CAWRETRAFF. Looking up the rest from reference TRBV30 and TRBJ1-1 gives the full variable domain: SQTIHQWPATLVQPVGSPLSLECTVEGTSNPNLYWYRQAAGRGLQLLFYSVGIGQISSEVPQNLSASRPQDRQFILSSKKLLLSDSGFYLCAWRETRAFFGQGTRLTVV.